These 12 T cell receptor beta chains came from one sample sequenced in a study of shared clonotypes between healthy human individuals. The table came from immunoSEQ multiplex PCR; TCRdb's copy has only in-frame clones and leaves some out. The sample holds hundreds of thousands of clones, 90% to 97% seen once. Naive CD8 isolation took CD45RO-negative cells positively selected for CCR7 and excluded terminally differentiated effector memory CD45RA+ cells. The sequenced sample consisted of naive CD8+ T cells sorted from blood. These receptor sequences come from a woman under 40 in good health.

The chain has TRBV7-6 and TRBJ2-7; 12 bases fit TRBD2. Germline V gene data show CDR1 as SGHVS and CDR2 as FNYEAQ. V was pared by 5 bases and J by 0 bases, with 8 bases of the junction left unmatched. This CDR3 comprises 17 residues. CDR3 residues: CASSPRTSGNPSYEQYF. For the CDR3, the DNA is TGTGCCAGCAGCCCGCGGACTAGCGGGAACCCCTCCTACGAGCAGTACTTC.

The gene calls are TRBV4-1 and TRBJ1-5; D not certain. CDR1 and CDR2 from the germline V gene are MGHRA and YSYEKL. The CDR3 runs 16 residues. Trimming took off 0 bases at V and 6 bases at J, with 15 bases between the two ends. CDR3 coding DNA: TGCGCCAGCAGCCAAGATAACAGCCTTTCAGGTCAGCCCCAGCATTTT. Translated: CASSQDNSLSGQPQHF.

This clone came up once. The chain is built from TRBV28 and TRBJ1-1; no firm D call. Per the germline V gene, CDR1 is MDHEN and CDR2 is SYDVKM. The ends were cut back, 7 bases at V and 10 bases at J, with 25 bases in the middle. The CDR3 runs 15 residues. This CDR3 is CASTRPYLGDLGAFF. The CDR3 coding sequence is TGTGCCAGCACCCGCCCCTACCTCGGGGATCTGGGAGCTTTCTTT.

The V gene is TRBV4-1, the J gene TRBJ2-7, with D possibly TRBD1 on 6 matching bases. The length of the CDR3 is 16 residues. Germline values: CDR1 MGHRA, CDR2 YSYEKL. V was trimmed by 3 bases and J by 3 bases, leaving 18 bases between them. In DNA, the CDR3 is TGCGCCAGCAGCCAGAGGGGGACGGGAAGCGTCTACGAGCAGTACTTC. Translating it yields CASSQRGTGSVYEQYF.

This chain links TRBV5-1 with TRBJ2-1, with D possibly being TRBD1 or TRBD2 (5 bases each). The CDR3 runs to 15 residues. CDR1 and CDR2 (germline): SGHRS, YFSETQ. V gave up 3 bases and J gave up 0 bases, with 10 bases separating them. This CDR3 reads CASSSDSGSYNEQFF. CDR3 DNA sequence: TGCGCCAGCAGCTCAGACAGCGGCTCCTACAATGAGCAGTTCTTC.

The chain combines TRBV5-6 with TRBJ2-7; possibly TRBD1 for D (5 bases). Trimming removed 0 bases at V and 5 bases at J, with 12 bases between. In germline, CDR1 is SGHDT, CDR2 YYEEEE. The CDR3 is 14 amino acids. The CDR3 region has the DNA TGTGCCAGCAGCTTGGGGACAACACGGAACGAGCAGTACTTC. Its translation is CASSLGTTRNEQYF. Full variable domain (remainder filled in from reference TRBV5-6 and TRBJ2-7): DAGVTQSPTHLIKTRGQQVTLRCSPKSGHDTVSWYQQALGQGPQFIFQYYEEEERQRGNFPDRFSGHQFPNYSSELNVNALLLGDSALYLCASSLGTTRNEQYFGPGTRLTVT.

The gene calls are TRBV5-6 and TRBJ1-1, with D possibly TRBD1 on 5 matching bases. The germline V gene encodes CDR1 SGHDT and CDR2 YYEEEE. V lost 4 bases, J lost 4 bases, and 14 bases lay in between. The CDR3 covers 14 residues. CDR3 bases: TGTGCCAGCAGCCTATCCTGGGGCCCCACTGAAGCTTTCTTT. This sequence encodes CASSLSWGPTEAFF.

The CDR3 DNA sequence: TGTGCCAGCAGTTTGCGGGGGGCTGGAAACACCATATATTTT. Translating it yields CASSLRGAGNTIYF. This chain connects TRBV27 to TRBJ1-3; D perhaps matches TRBD1 (5 bases). From germline, CDR1 is MNHEY and CDR2 SMNVEV (reference sequence). CDR3 length equals 14 residues. Trimming pared 3 bases from V and 2 bases from J, leaving 8 bases between.

This clone was found once. The genes are TRBV19 and TRBJ2-2; 14 bases are a match to TRBD2. Unmatched junction bases numbered 8, after V lost 7 bases and J lost 7 bases. The germline gives CDR1 LNHDA, CDR2 SQIVND (reference sequence). The length of the CDR3 is 16 residues. Here the CDR3 reads CASNPGLAGVGGELFF. The CDR3 DNA follows: TGTGCCAGTAACCCGGGACTAGCGGGAGTGGGCGGGGAGCTGTTTTTT.

The gene calls are TRBV19 and TRBJ2-1; 7 bases are shared with TRBD2. The ends lost 4 bases at V and 3 bases at J; junction bases unmatched: 3. Germline V gene sequence: CDR1 LNHDA, CDR2 SQIVND (reference sequence). This CDR3 comprises 14 residues. The CDR3 sequence: CASSNRDYYNEQFF. CDR3 bases: TGTGCCAGTAGTAACCGGGACTACTACAATGAGCAGTTCTTC.

This clone was found once. The genes are TRBV5-4 and TRBJ2-7; D may correspond to TRBD1 or TRBD2 (5 bases each). The CDR3 runs 15 residues. Germline CDR1 reads SGHNT; CDR2 reads YYREEE (reference sequence). The germline V and J ends were trimmed by 1 base and 3 bases, with 14 bases remaining between them. CDR3 in DNA: TGTGCCAGCAGCTTGTGGGGGTCTCGTTTCTACGAGCAGTACTTC. Amino acid sequence: CASSLWGSRFYEQYF.

V is TRBV19 and J is TRBJ1-2, with TRBD1 matching over 9 bases. V was pared by 5 bases and J by 4 bases, with 5 bases of the junction left unmatched. The CDR3 runs 14 residues. Germline values: CDR1 LNHDA, CDR2 SQIVND (reference sequence). Here the CDR3 DNA reads TGTGCCAGTAGTGAACAGGGGGCAAGCTATGGCTACACCTTC. Its translation is CASSEQGASYGYTF.